This T cell receptor (beta chain) is drawn from a study of blood T cell repertoires in COVID-19. The overall study: Among Cohort 3 donors, those recovered had two negative PCRs, clearance, or symptom resolution. The cDNA or gDNA used as material had been derived from T cells, B-cell-depleted T cells, or PBMCs. COVID-19 samples, acute and convalescent, were from the United States, Italy and Spain.

Residents of about 25 US areas, aged roughly 18 to 90 years, made up the participants. Trimming cost V 3 bases and J 5 bases, with 10 bases left between them. This CDR3 is built from 13 residues. Libraries were prepared by immunoSEQ multiplex PCR; TCRdb keeps only in-frame clonotypes and omits some of them. The table shows about 200,000 clones, with roughly 86% occurring only once. The sequence came from a woman aged 40 to 55 in a cohort exposed to, infected with or recovered from COVID-19 (not recorded which). The chain carries TRBV12-3 or TRBV12-4 and TRBJ2-5, with D hard to call. Sequenced material: PBMCs or T cells enriched from blood (not recorded which). The CDR3 loop reads CASSLSRWETQYF. CDR3 in DNA: TGTGCCAGCAGTTTGTCGAGGTGGGAGACCCAGTACTTC.